These 14 T cell receptor beta chains originate from one sample sequenced in a study of T cells in Graves' hyperthyroidism and ophthalmopathy. Researchers took RNA transcripts and amplified the TCR beta CDR3 regions from them. First-round RT-PCR of the TCR CDR3 relied on the HTBI primer set. One entry per CDR3 protein, called by TCRdb with MiXCR from the multiplex PCR reads. The sample holds about 500,000 distinct CDR3 sequences, around 43% seen once. Sequencing input: peripheral blood or thyroid tissue (not recorded which). The receptors here all came from an adult woman with Graves' disease, either hyperthyroidism or ophthalmopathy (not recorded which).

This clonotype appeared many times. The V gene is TRBV20-1, the J gene TRBJ1-2, with D possibly TRBD1 on 6 matching bases. In germline, CDR1 is DFQATT, CDR2 SNEGSKA (reference sequence). V was clipped by 3 bases and J by 7 bases, with 12 bases between them. This CDR3 region has 12 residues. The CDR3 protein is CSARENRVGYTF. The CDR3 coding sequence is TGCAGTGCTAGGGAGAACAGGGTTGGCTACACCTTC.

In the case of this clonotype: A clone one base away is much larger, so this may be a read error. The chain has TRBV19 and TRBJ2-7, with D possibly matching TRBD2 (5 bases). The CDR3 has 11 residues. Per the germline V gene, CDR1 is LNHDA and CDR2 is SQIVND (reference sequence). The CDR3 is CASSTDYVQYF. The CDR3 coding sequence is TGTGCCAGTAGTACCGACTACGTGCAGTACTTC.

The chain has TRBV20-1 and TRBJ1-5; TRBD1 agrees at 7 bases. Germline CDR1 and CDR2: DFQATT and SNEGSKA (reference sequence). Trimming took 6 bases from V and 2 from J; bases not matched to a gene: 7. The length of the CDR3 is 14 residues. This CDR3 is CSAEDRRGNQPQHF. CDR3 coding DNA: TGCAGTGCCGAGGACAGGAGGGGCAATCAGCCCCAGCATTTT.

This clonotype occurred many times. The V call is TRBV6-4, the J call TRBJ1-6, with no clear D. There are 13 residues in the CDR3. The V end was cut by 0 bases, the J end by 10 bases, with 7 bases between. CDR1 MRHNA and CDR2 SNTAGT come from the germline V gene. DNA of the CDR3: TGTGCCAGCAGTGACTCGTTAGGCTCACCCCTCCACTTT. Translated, it gives CASSDSLGSPLHF.

This rearrangement joins TRBV29-1 to TRBJ2-5, with 7 bases that match TRBD1. The CDR3 has 12 amino acids. The V and J ends lost 6 bases and 3 bases, in that order; junction bases with no gene match: 4. Germline V gives CDR1 SQVTM, CDR2 ANQGSEA. CDR3 nucleotides: TGCAGCGTCGAGGGGACAGAAGAGACCCAGTACTTC. This encodes CSVEGTEETQYF.

The genes are TRBV10-3 and TRBJ2-2, with D maybe TRBD2 (5 bases). Germline lookup yields CDR1 ENHRY and CDR2 SYGVKD. Trimming removed 8 bases at V and 3 bases at J, with 16 bases between. The CDR3 is made up of 15 amino acids. CDR3 sequence reads: CAIGPGYGYTGELFF. CDR3 DNA sequence: TGTGCCATCGGGCCGGGGTATGGCTACACCGGGGAGCTGTTTTTT.

There are a few counts of this clonotype. Written as DNA, the CDR3 is TGTGCCAGCTCACCCCTCACCGGGGAGAATTCACCCCTCCACTTT. It specifies CASSPLTGENSPLHF. The J gene is TRBJ1-6, the V gene TRBV18, with D hard to call. Germline CDR1 reads KGHSH; CDR2 reads LQKENI. The V gene lost 3 bases and the J gene lost 7 bases, with 13 bases spanning the gap. The CDR3 sequence is 15 residues long.

This clonotype was picked up a small number of times. The rearrangement uses TRBV29-1 and TRBJ2-3; D is possibly TRBD1 (7 bases). Trimming shortened V by 3 bases and J by 2 bases, and 9 bases separated the two germline ends. Germline V gene lookup returns CDR1 SQVTM and CDR2 ANQGSEA. The CDR3 contains 13 residues. The CDR3 DNA sequence: TGCAGCGTTGACAGGGGGGTCACAGATACGCAGTATTTT. This encodes CSVDRGVTDTQYF.

V is TRBV20-1 and J is TRBJ1-6; D remains unclear. The CDR3 has 16 amino acids. Trimming cost V 4 bases and J 4 bases, with 17 bases left between them. The germline gives CDR1 DFQATT, CDR2 SNEGSKA (reference sequence). The DNA of the CDR3 is TGCAGTGCTATCCCGTTGCTGCGGGCTTATAATTCACCCCTCCACTTT. Protein sequence: CSAIPLLRAYNSPLHF.

The CDR3 protein is CASTTDGGGNSPLHF. CDR3 nucleotides: TGTGCCAGTACCACCGACGGTGGCGGGAATTCACCCCTCCACTTT. The chain employs TRBV19 and TRBJ1-6; D ambiguous. This CDR3 has 15 residues. Germline values: CDR1 LNHDA, CDR2 SQIVND (reference sequence). V lost 7 bases to trimming and J lost 7 bases, with 17 bases between them. Looking up the rest from reference TRBV19 and TRBJ1-6 gives the full variable domain: DGGITQSPKYLFRKEGQNVTLSCEQNLNHDAMYWYRQDPGQGLRLIYYSQIVNDFQKGDIAEGYSVSREKKESFPLTVTSAQKNPTAFYLCASTTDGGGNSPLHFGNGTRLTVT.

The chain is built from TRBV7-6 and TRBJ2-5; maybe TRBD2 (6 bases). V shed 1 base and J shed 2 bases, with 14 bases lying between them. The germline gives CDR1 SGHVS, CDR2 FNYEAQ. CDR3 length: 16 residues. This CDR3 reads CASSLVGGTEQETQYF. CDR3 in DNA: TGTGCCAGCAGCTTAGTTGGGGGGACCGAACAAGAGACCCAGTACTTC.

For this clonotype: Mismatch with germline at one junction end may stem from a read error. This sequence joins TRBV15 and TRBJ1-1, with unresolved D. The germline gives CDR1 LNHNV, CDR2 YYDKDF (reference sequence). The CDR3 length is 14 residues. CDR3 sequence reads: CATGRDGMNTEAFF. CDR3 in DNA: TGTGCCACCGGCAGAGATGGAATGAACACTGAAGCTTTCTTT.

The J gene is TRBJ1-2, the V gene TRBV4-1; 10 bases align to TRBD1. V shed 3 bases and J 0 bases; nucleotides not matched to a gene: 1. CDR1 and CDR2 (germline): MGHRA, YSYEKL. This CDR3 spans 15 amino acids. The CDR3 sequence: CASSQTGGANYGYTF. The CDR3 DNA reads TGCGCCAGCAGCCAGACAGGGGGCGCTAACTATGGCTACACCTTC.

V gene TRBV6-1 combines with J gene TRBJ1-5; 9 bases align to TRBD1. Germline V gene data show CDR1 as MNHNS and CDR2 as SASEGT. CDR3 length: 15 residues. V lost 1 base and J lost 5; bases outside the gene matches: 3. For the CDR3, the DNA is TGTGCCAGCAGTGAAGGTACAGGGGGCTATCAGCCCCAGCATTTT. Its translation is CASSEGTGGYQPQHF.